This TCR beta chain was retrieved from a study of OX40 agonist ivuxolimab in advanced cancers. General study findings and limits: In the 0.1 to 3.0 mg/kg range, CD4+ and CD8+ blood T cells had expanded clonally by week 6. Antigen specificity of clonally expanded peripheral T cells was not established.

Trimming removed 6 bases from V and 4 bases from J; junction bases left unmatched: 3. Germline values: CDR1 SQVTM, CDR2 ANQGSEA. This CDR3 has 11 amino acids. Generated by immunoSEQ multiplex PCR, the TCRdb table keeps only in-frame clones and is missing some. The sample lists fewer than 40,000 clones; around 83% were seen once. Notes on this clone: No antigen is known for it.

Systemic immunosuppression or a history of autoimmune disease excluded patients. The sequenced sample was CD4+ or CD8+ T cells sorted from blood, obtained in a trial of the OX40 agonist ivuxolimab. The sequence was collected from an adult with an advanced solid tumor such as melanoma, head and neck, liver or kidney cancer. This sequence joins TRBV29-1 and TRBJ2-7, with 7 bases identical to TRBD1. The CDR3, as DNA: TGCAGCGTAGTCAGGGGGTACGAGCAGTACTTC. It specifies CSVVRGYEQYF.